Listed here is a single T cell receptor (beta chain). What it binds is not known. The J segment lost 5 bases and the V segment lost 5 bases, leaving 14 bases of the junction unmatched. This CDR3 spans 17 amino acids. Germline lookup yields CDR1 SEHNR and CDR2 FQNEAQ (reference sequence). The sample originates from a study of T cells in Graves' hyperthyroidism and ophthalmopathy. Study-level results: Blood also showed most of the thyroid clonotypes that were expanded above 0.001. Before onset, ophthalmopathy was predicted by the model a median approximately 6.6 months earlier. Ophthalmopathy and stable hyperthyroidism were told apart by a 13 V-J model.

On the basis of clinical symptoms, serum thyroxine and TRAb, thyroid ultrasound and orbital computed tomography, diagnoses were made. Researchers took RNA transcripts and amplified the TCR beta CDR3 regions from them. HTBI primers drove first-round RT-PCR of the TCR CDR3. TCRdb used MiXCR to reprocess the multiplex PCR reads, holding one entry per CDR3 protein. The sample includes hundreds of thousands of distinct CDR3 sequences, just under 45% seen only once; the top ten take more than 7%. Sequenced: peripheral blood or thyroid tissue (not recorded which). The receptor comes from an adult man with Graves' disease, either hyperthyroidism or ophthalmopathy (not recorded which). J is TRBJ1-1 and V is TRBV7-9; TRBD1 agrees at 10 bases. CDR3 region: CASSGRDRGRGGTEAFF. DNA for the CDR3: TGTGCCAGCAGCGGCCGGGACAGGGGTCGGGGAGGGACTGAAGCTTTCTTT. The entire variable domain, with the rest obtained from reference TRBV7-9 and TRBJ1-1, is as follows: DTGVSQNPRHKITKRGQNVTFRCDPISEHNRLYWYRQTLGQGPEFLTYFQNEAQLEKSRLLSDRFSAERPKGSFSTLEIQRTEQGDSAMYLCASSGRDRGRGGTEAFFGQGTRLTVV.